This T cell receptor (beta chain) was sequenced in a study of T cell repertoires in cytomegalovirus infection. Study-wide context: HLA-B-restricted CMV epitopes that are well studied were used alongside recently identified HLA-C-restricted ones. It was the public TCR beta signatures that indicated both CMV infection and matching HLA type. Study results and limitations: The ex vivo response was dominated by HLA-C-restricted CMV-specific TCR beta clonotypes. Accumulated public TCR beta family frequency recognized individuals carrying CMV together with the relevant HLA.

This clonotype was observed at least ten times. Its target is unknown. The CDR3 runs to 18 residues. In germline, CDR1 is SGHTA, CDR2 FQGNSA. V dropped 1 base and J dropped 0 bases, with 16 bases sitting between them. One entry per CDR3 protein results from TCRdb running MiXCR on the reads. The sample yields some 800,000 distinct CDR3 sequences, under 35% seen once. Material: cultured CD8+ T cells from PBMCs, obtained from culture after CMV antigen stimulation. The receptor comes from a human donor in good health (CMV status not recorded). Some clones in this sample may be carry-over from other donors' samples. The V call is TRBV7-2, the J call TRBJ2-4; D might be TRBD1 (5 bases). The CDR3, as DNA: TGTGCCAGCAGCTTAGGGATTAAAGGCAGGGTAGCCAAAAACATTCAGTACTTC. Protein: CASSLGIKGRVAKNIQYF.